This TCR beta chain was identified during a study of T cells in Graves' hyperthyroidism and ophthalmopathy. Sampled blood dates from first hyperthyroidism diagnosis, and it precedes any ophthalmopathy symptoms. Many counts were recorded for this clonotype. Amplification of TCR beta CDR3 regions used RNA as the template. The HTBI primer set was used in a first-round RT-PCR of the TCR CDR3. One entry per CDR3 protein, called by TCRdb with MiXCR from the multiplex PCR reads. The sample has around 700,000 distinct CDR3 sequences, roughly 20% seen once. V trimming: 5 bases; J trimming: 4 bases; junction bases outside the gene matches: 6. Per the germline V gene, CDR1 is MNHEY and CDR2 is SVGEGT. This CDR3 is built from 15 residues.

The chain couples TRBV6-2 or TRBV6-3 to TRBJ1-5; 9 nucleotides line up with TRBD1. The sequenced material came from blood. This TCR was sampled from a woman between 45 and 65 years old with Graves' hyperthyroidism that later progressed to Graves' ophthalmopathy. CDR3 amino acids: CASSPPGQGNQPQHF. The CDR3 DNA reads as TGTGCCAGCAGTCCCCCGGGACAGGGTAATCAGCCCCAGCATTTT.